This TCR beta chain was captured in a study of circulating and synovial CD4+ cells in juvenile arthritis. Note on this clone: Its antigen is unidentified.

Study-wide results and caveats: Overlap with synovium rose as more T cells were sequenced. CPL and bulk CD4 samples differed at least tenfold in T cell genomes. Traditional Vbeta family usage analysis missed the pathogenic-like versus bulk difference.

This CDR3 contains 17 residues. With V trimmed by 5 bases and J by 4 bases, 10 bases remained unmatched. Germline CDR1 reads LNHDA; CDR2 reads SQIVND (reference sequence). Clones were read by immunoSEQ multiplex PCR, and TCRdb kept only the in-frame ones, dropping some. Altogether roughly 1,500 clones are present, more than 70% being singletons, with the ten largest covering about 12%. HLA-DR+CD14-CD3+CD4+CD25low/- cells were sorted from peripheral blood mononuclear cells. The chain joins TRBV19 to TRBJ2-2, with 10 positions matching TRBD2. Source material: HLA-DR+ CD4+ T cells from blood. Subset reported: circulating pathogenic-like lymphocytes, sorted as HLA-DR+CD14-CD3+CD4+CD25low/- blood T cells. The receptor was derived from a human patient with juvenile idiopathic arthritis. Some clones in this sample may be carry-over from other donors' samples. CDR3 in amino acids: CASSPRASGSGTGELFF. The CDR3 DNA reads as TGTGCCAGTAGTCCTCGGGCTAGCGGGAGTGGCACCGGGGAGCTGTTTTTT.